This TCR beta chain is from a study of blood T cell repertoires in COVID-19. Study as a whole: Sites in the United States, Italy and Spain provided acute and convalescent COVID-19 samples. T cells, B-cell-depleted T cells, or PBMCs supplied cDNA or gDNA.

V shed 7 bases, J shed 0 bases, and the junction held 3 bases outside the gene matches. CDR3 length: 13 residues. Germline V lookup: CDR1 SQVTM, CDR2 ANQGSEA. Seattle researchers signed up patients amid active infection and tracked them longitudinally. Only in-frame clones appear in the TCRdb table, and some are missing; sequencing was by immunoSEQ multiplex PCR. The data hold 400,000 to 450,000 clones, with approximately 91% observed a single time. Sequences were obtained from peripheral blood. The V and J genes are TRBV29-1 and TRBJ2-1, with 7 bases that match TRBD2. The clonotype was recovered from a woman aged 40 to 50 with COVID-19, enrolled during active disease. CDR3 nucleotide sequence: TGCAGCGGGGGGGGACTCTCCTACAATGAGCAGTTCTTC. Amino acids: CSGGGLSYNEQFF.